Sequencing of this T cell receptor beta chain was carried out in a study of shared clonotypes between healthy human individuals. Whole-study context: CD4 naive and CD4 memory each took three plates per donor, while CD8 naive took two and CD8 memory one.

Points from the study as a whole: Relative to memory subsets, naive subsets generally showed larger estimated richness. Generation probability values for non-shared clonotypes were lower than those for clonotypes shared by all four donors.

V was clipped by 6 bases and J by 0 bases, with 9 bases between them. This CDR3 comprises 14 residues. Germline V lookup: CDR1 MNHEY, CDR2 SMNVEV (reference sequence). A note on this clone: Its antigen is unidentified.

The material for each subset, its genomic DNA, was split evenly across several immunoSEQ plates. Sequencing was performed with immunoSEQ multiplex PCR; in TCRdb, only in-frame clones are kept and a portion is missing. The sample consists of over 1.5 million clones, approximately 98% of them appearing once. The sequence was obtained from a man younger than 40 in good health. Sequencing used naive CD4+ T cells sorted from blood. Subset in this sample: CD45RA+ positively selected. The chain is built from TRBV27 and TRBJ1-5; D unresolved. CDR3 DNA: TGTGCCAGCAGCCCCGGCGATAGCAATCAGCCCCAGCATTTT. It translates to CASSPGDSNQPQHF.